The 6 T cell receptor beta chains below all came from one sample that was sequenced in a study of blood T cell repertoires in COVID-19. Some clones are missing from TCRdb's copy, which holds only in-frame ones; the method was immunoSEQ multiplex PCR. The repertoire holds roughly 250,000 clones, with roughly 90% as singletons. The source material was peripheral blood. The receptors here all came from a man in his fifties or sixties who had recovered from COVID-19.

The chain links TRBV21-1 to TRBJ2-4; the table gives TRBD2 as D, unverified against the DNA. TRBV21-1 is noted as a pseudogene. This CDR3 region has 14 residues. The CDR3 nucleotides read TGTGCCAGCAGCCCCCCCCTAGCCAAAAACATTCAGTACTTC. It translates to CASSPPLAKNIQYF.

The rearrangement uses TRBV2 and TRBJ1-2; no reliable D call. The germline gives CDR1 SNHLY, CDR2 FYNNEI. With 5 bases removed from V and 3 bases from J, the gap between germline ends came to 16 bases. CDR3 length: 15 amino acids. DNA for the CDR3: TGTGCCAGCAGTCCTACGTCCCACTTGGACTATGGCTACACCTTC. This encodes CASSPTSHLDYGYTF.

The genes are TRBV11-2 and TRBJ2-1; a possible D gene is TRBD2 (7 bases). Germline CDR1 is SGHAT and CDR2 is FQNNGV. This CDR3 spans 15 amino acids. Trimming cost V 1 base and J 7 bases, with 14 bases left between them. As DNA, the CDR3 is TGTGCCAGCAGCTTAGGTGGGGGGGGCCTAAATGAGCAGTTCTTC. Translation: CASSLGGGGLNEQFF.

This chain connects TRBV2 to TRBJ1-6, with 9 bases aligning to TRBD1. Germline V gene sequence: CDR1 SNHLY, CDR2 FYNNEI. This CDR3 is 14 amino acids long. V lost 5 bases and J lost 10; bases outside the gene matches: 6. The CDR3 is CASSTGTGKSPLHF. In DNA form, the CDR3 reads TGTGCCAGCAGTACCGGGACAGGGAAGTCACCCCTCCACTTT.

V and J are TRBV19 and TRBJ2-3, with 8 bases lining up with TRBD2. Trimming took 10 bases from V and 0 from J; bases not matched to a gene: 3. The length of the CDR3 is 13 residues. Germline V gene sequence: CDR1 LNHDA, CDR2 SQIVND (reference sequence). The DNA for the CDR3 is TGTGCCACGAAGCGGGAGAGCACAGATACGCAGTATTTT. Its translation: CATKRESTDTQYF.

This clone was found once. CDR3 region: CASSPSAGGLGYEQYF. For the CDR3, the DNA is TGTGCCAGCTCACCATCGGCGGGGGGGCTAGGCTACGAGCAGTACTTC. The V call is TRBV18, the J call TRBJ2-7; 9 nucleotides agree with TRBD2. The V and J ends lost 2 bases and 3 bases, in that order; junction bases with no gene match: 8. Germline CDR1 and CDR2: KGHSH and LQKENI. The CDR3 spans 16 residues.